Listed below are T cell receptor beta chains from one sample, sequenced in a study of cytomegalovirus exposure and HLA in healthy donors. Assay: immunoSEQ multiplex PCR; the TCRdb copy retains only in-frame clones and omits some. Of about 200,000 clones in the sample, more than 65% were seen once. Sequencing was carried out using PBMCs. The receptors derive from a woman in her 30s in good health and CMV-seronegative. The CDR3 runs from the conserved cysteine through the conserved F or W. D genes are given only for firm matches. The listing skips clone size in some rows; elsewhere it reads once, few, many or a size class.

>TRBV19|NA|TRBJ2-7|NA
TGTGCCAGTAGTACCCTGACAGGCCTGACCTACGAGCAGTACTTC
CASSTLTGLTYEQYF
>TRBV19|NA|TRBJ2-7|NA
TGTGCCAGTAGTATAGGACAGTTCGCCTACGAGCAGTACTTC
CASSIGQFAYEQYF
>TRBV6-1|NA|TRBJ2-1|once
TGTGCCAGCAGTCTAACAGGAGACTCCTACAATGAGCAGTTCTTC
CASSLTGDSYNEQFF
>TRBV10-3|TRBD1|TRBJ1-5|NA
TGTGCCATCAGTGAGTTACAGGGGGCGCGTCAGCCCCAGCATTTT
CAISELQGARQPQHF
>TRBV14|NA|TRBJ2-7|NA
TGTGCCAGCAGCCAAAGAACAGTCTCCTACGAGCAGTACTTC
CASSQRTVSYEQYF
>TRBV14|TRBD2|TRBJ2-7|NA
TGTGCCAGCAGCCGGGGGGGGAACACCCGACGGCAGTACTTC
CASSRGGNTRRQYF
>TRBV6-1|TRBD1|TRBJ1-1|NA
TGTGCCAGCAGTTCACCGGGACAGCTTGAAGCTTTCTTT
CASSSPGQLEAFF
>TRBV6-5|TRBD1|TRBJ2-7|NA
TGTGCCAGCAGTTACGGGCAGGGGGTCACCTACGAGCAGTACTTC
CASSYGQGVTYEQYF
>TRBV6-1|NA|TRBJ1-1|NA
TGTGCCAGCAGTGAGGCAGGGGCAGAGACTGAAGCTTTCTTT
CASSEAGAETEAFF
>TRBV7-8|NA|TRBJ2-7|NA
TGTGCCAGCAGCTTAGCGCTGTACGAGCAGTACTTC
CASSLALYEQYF
>TRBV27|NA|TRBJ2-3|NA
TGTGCCAGCAGTTTACGCGTCACAGATACGCAGTATTTT
CASSLRVTDTQYF
>TRBV4-1|NA|TRBJ1-2|NA
TGCGCCAGCAGCTTGAACGAGGGAAACAACTATGGCTACACCTTC
CASSLNEGNNYGYTF
>TRBV6-6|TRBD2|TRBJ2-1|once
TGTGCCAGCAGTCGCCGCGGGGCGGGAGTGAACAATGAGCAGTTCTTC
CASSRRGAGVNNEQFF
>TRBV5-1|NA|TRBJ2-3|NA
TGCGCCAGCAGCTTGGGAGGCTCCGATACGCAGTATTTT
CASSLGGSDTQYF
>TRBV2|NA|TRBJ2-7|NA
TGTGCCAGCAGTGATCGGGGGTACAGCTCCTACGAGCAGTACTTC
CASSDRGYSSYEQYF
>TRBV6-1|TRBD1|TRBJ1-5|NA
TGTGCCAGCATTAAGACAGGGTTGTATCAGCCCCAGCATTTT
CASIKTGLYQPQHF
>TRBV10-2|TRBD1|TRBJ2-4|NA
TGCGCCAGCAGTGAGTCCGGGACAGGGGGCGAGTGGAACATTCAGTACTTC
CASSESGTGGEWNIQYF
>TRBV7-3|TRBD2|TRBJ2-3|NA
TGTGCCAGCAGCCCTCTTGGAGCGGGAGAAACGCAGTATTTT
CASSPLGAGETQYF
>TRBV4-3|TRBD2|TRBJ2-1|NA
TGCGCCAGCAGCCAGACCCGAGGCACTAGCGGGAGTCCCCCCTACAATGAGCAGTTCTTC
CASSQTRGTSGSPPYNEQFF
>TRBV6-1|NA|TRBJ1-1|NA
TGTGCCAGCAGTGAATCGGGGGGAGAGACTGAAGCTTTCTTT
CASSESGGETEAFF
>TRBV19|NA|TRBJ1-2|NA
TGTGCCAGTTCCGCCACGGGGAACTATGGCTACACCTTC
CASSATGNYGYTF
>TRBV27|NA|TRBJ2-1|NA
TGTGCCAGCAGTTTCCGCGGGATCAATGAGCAGTTCTTC
CASSFRGINEQFF
>TRBV2|NA|TRBJ1-2|NA
TGTGCCAGCAGTTACAGGGTTGACTATGGCTACACCTTC
CASSYRVDYGYTF
>TRBV19|NA|TRBJ1-2|few
TGTGCCAGTACCCAGACAGTCAACTACTATGGCTACACCTTC
CASTQTVNYYGYTF
>TRBV7-8|NA|TRBJ2-1|NA
TGTGCCAGCAGCTTAGTGTATGCCAGGGGTCCATACAATGAGCAGTTCTTC
CASSLVYARGPYNEQFF
>TRBV6-6|NA|TRBJ1-2|few
TGTGCCAGCAATGGCGGTAACTATGGCTACACCTTC
CASNGGNYGYTF
>TRBV2|NA|TRBJ2-1|NA
TGTGCCAGCAGTACAGGGGTCGGGGGCCGAAGCTCCTACAATGAGCAGTTCTTC
CASSTGVGGRSSYNEQFF
>TRBV7-2|TRBD2|TRBJ2-7|few
TGTGCCAGCAGCTTCGGACTAGCGGGAGGACTCTACGAGCAGTACTTC
CASSFGLAGGLYEQYF
>TRBV14|NA|TRBJ2-7|NA
TGTGCCAGCAGCACATCCCGGGACAAATACGAGCAGTACTTC
CASSTSRDKYEQYF
>TRBV25-1|TRBD1|TRBJ1-1|NA
TGTGCCAGCAGTGACCCCGCAGGGGGGCGGACTGAAGCTTTCTTT
CASSDPAGGRTEAFF
>TRBV7-3|NA|TRBJ1-2|NA
TGTGCCAGCAGCTTAAGTGCCGGGGGAAACTATGGCTACACCTTC
CASSLSAGGNYGYTF
>TRBV14|TRBD2|TRBJ2-7|few
TGTGCCAGCAGCCTTCTAGCGGGAGGGCCAAACGAGCAGTACTTC
CASSLLAGGPNEQYF
>TRBV4-1|NA|TRBJ1-5|NA
TGCGCCAGCAGCCAACTACCGCTCAATCAGCCCCAGCATTTT
CASSQLPLNQPQHF
>TRBV7-8|NA|TRBJ2-1|NA
TGTGCCAGTGGGGGCTCGGGTTGGGATGAGCAGTTCTTC
CASGGSGWDEQFF
>TRBV11-1|TRBD2|TRBJ2-7|few
TGTGCCAGCAGCCTAAGTAGCGGGAGATGGTACGAGCAGTACTTC
CASSLSSGRWYEQYF
>TRBV11-2|NA|TRBJ2-7|once
TGTGCCAGCAGCTTAGTGGCCCGAGGGGACTCCGAGCAGTACTTC
CASSLVARGDSEQYF
>TRBV18|NA|TRBJ1-2|few
TGTGCCAGCTCACCTTTTGGAGAACCGGGTAGAGGCTACACCTTC
CASSPFGEPGRGYTF
>TRBV5-4|NA|TRBJ2-5|NA
TGTGCCAGCAGCCCTACTGGACAGTCTCGGACCCAGTACTTC
CASSPTGQSRTQYF
>TRBV29-1|NA|TRBJ1-2|NA
TGCAGCGTTGGAGGGGGAATCTATGGCTACACCTTC
CSVGGGIYGYTF